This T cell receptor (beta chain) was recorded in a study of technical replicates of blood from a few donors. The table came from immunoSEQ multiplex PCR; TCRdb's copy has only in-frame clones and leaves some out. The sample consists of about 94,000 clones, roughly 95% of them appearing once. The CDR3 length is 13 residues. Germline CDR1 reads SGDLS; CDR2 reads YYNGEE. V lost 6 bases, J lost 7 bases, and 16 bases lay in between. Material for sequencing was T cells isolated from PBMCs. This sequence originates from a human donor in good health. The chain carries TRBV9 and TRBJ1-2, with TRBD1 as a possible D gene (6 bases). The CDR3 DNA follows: TGTGCCAGCACGGACCACAACAGGGTTGGCTACACCTTC. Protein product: CASTDHNRVGYTF.